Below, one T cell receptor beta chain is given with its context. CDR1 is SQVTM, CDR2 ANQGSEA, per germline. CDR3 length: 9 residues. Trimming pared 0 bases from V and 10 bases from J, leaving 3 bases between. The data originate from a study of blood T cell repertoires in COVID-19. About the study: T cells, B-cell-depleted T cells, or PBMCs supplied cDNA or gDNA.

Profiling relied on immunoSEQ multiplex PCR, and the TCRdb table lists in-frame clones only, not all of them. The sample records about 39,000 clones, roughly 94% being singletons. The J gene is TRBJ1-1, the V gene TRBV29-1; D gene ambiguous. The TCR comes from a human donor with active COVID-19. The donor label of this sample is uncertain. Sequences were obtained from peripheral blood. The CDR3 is CSVEDRAFF. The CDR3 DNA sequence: TGCAGCGTTGAAGATCGAGCTTTCTTT.